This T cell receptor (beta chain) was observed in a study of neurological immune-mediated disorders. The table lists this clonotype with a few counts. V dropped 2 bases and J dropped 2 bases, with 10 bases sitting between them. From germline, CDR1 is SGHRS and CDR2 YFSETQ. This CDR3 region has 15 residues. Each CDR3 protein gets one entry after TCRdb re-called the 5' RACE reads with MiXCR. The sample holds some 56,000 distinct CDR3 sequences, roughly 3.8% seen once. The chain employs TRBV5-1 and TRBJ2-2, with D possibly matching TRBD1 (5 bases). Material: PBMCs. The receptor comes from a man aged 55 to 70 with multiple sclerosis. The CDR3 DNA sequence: TGCGCCAGCAGCTTCGCACAGGACAACACCGGGGAGCTGTTTTTT. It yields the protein CASSFAQDNTGELFF.